The text below deals with one T cell receptor beta chain. The antigen is undetermined. This specimen belongs to a study of OX40 agonist ivuxolimab in advanced cancers. As for the study in general: Aged roughly 23 to 79 with a mean of 60 years, they were about 80% male. Two patients with cutaneous melanoma and one with hepatocellular carcinoma, three in total, showed partial responses.

Study-wide points: Clonal expansion by week 6 occurred in CD4+ and CD8+ blood T cells (at 0.1 to 3.0 mg/kg).

Produced via immunoSEQ multiplex PCR; TCRdb's table is partial and in-frame only. This sample yields about 110,000 clones, of which 90% are seen a single time; around 0.48% belongs to the top ten. This CDR3 spans 16 amino acids. V shed 2 bases and J 6 bases; nucleotides not matched to a gene: 9. CDR1 is SGHRS and CDR2 is YFSETQ in the germline V gene. At cycle 4 day 1, cycle 7 day 1, and baseline, blood was sampled. This chain uses TRBV5-1 with TRBJ2-5; 11 bases are shared with TRBD2. The sample was CD4+ or CD8+ T cells sorted from blood, taken in a trial of the OX40 agonist ivuxolimab. The TCR originated in an adult with an advanced solid tumor such as melanoma, head and neck, liver or kidney cancer. CDR3 loop: CASSFYDSGGAQTQYF. The CDR3 DNA reads as TGCGCCAGCAGCTTCTACGATAGCGGGGGGGCCCAGACCCAGTACTTC.